This entry concerns a single T cell receptor beta chain. Its target is unknown. Clones were sequenced by immunoSEQ multiplex PCR, and TCRdb holds only the in-frame ones, with some missing. The profile shows about 110,000 clones, approximately 90% of them singletons. This specimen belongs to a study of identifying expanded T cells in peripheral blood. Collection occurred without any documented infections or immune events in donors. Study results and caveats: Approximately 1.1 clones differed between technical replicates, versus around 15 and 19 over time. Across healthy donors, higher total template counts meant significantly greater two-week count variance.

The length of the CDR3 is 15 residues. Germline V lookup: CDR1 MDHEN, CDR2 SYDVKM. J was trimmed by 6 bases and V by 7 bases; bases with no gene match: 10. The sequence was obtained from a person between 18 and 75 years old in good health. The chain couples TRBV28 to TRBJ2-7; 12 positions match TRBD1. What was sequenced was blood. CDR3 loop: CASTDGGQGAREQYF. CDR3 bases: TGTGCCAGCACCGATGGGGGACAGGGGGCCCGCGAGCAGTACTTC.